This TCR beta chain originates from a study of T cell repertoires in cytomegalovirus infection. TCRdb passed the reads through MiXCR, listing each CDR3 protein once. This sample has fewer than 85,000 distinct CDR3 sequences, with about half found just once. With respect to this clonotype: Its antigen is as yet unknown. It is unclear where the CDR3 begins or ends on the DNA, so no DNA is shown, and the CDR3 is as TCRdb lists it.

Termini included, the CDR3 measures 14 amino acids. CDR1 and CDR2 (germline): MGHRA, YSYEKL. The clonotype originates from a human donor in good health (CMV status not recorded). Some clones in this sample may be carry-over from other donors' samples. This chain uses TRBV4-1 with TRBJ1-2; the DNA was not used to check the table's D call, TRBD1. The sample consisted of CD8+ T cells from cultured PBMCs, taken from culture after CMV antigen stimulation. CDR3 sequence reads: CASSHHRAYLCYTF.